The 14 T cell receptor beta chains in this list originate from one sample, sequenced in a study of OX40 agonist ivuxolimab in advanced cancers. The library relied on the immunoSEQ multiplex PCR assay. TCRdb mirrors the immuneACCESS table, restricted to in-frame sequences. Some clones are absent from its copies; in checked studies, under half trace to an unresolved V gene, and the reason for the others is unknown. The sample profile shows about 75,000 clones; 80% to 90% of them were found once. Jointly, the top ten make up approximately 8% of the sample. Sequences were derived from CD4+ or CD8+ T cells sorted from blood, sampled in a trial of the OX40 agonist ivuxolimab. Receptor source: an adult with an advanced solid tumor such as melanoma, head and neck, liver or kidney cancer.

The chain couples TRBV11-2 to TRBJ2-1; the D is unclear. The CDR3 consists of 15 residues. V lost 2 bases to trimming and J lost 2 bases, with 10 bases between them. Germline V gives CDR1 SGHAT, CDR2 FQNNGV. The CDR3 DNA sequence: TGTGCCAGCAGCTTACTTCCAGGCCCCTACAATGAGCAGTTCTTC. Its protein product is CASSLLPGPYNEQFF.

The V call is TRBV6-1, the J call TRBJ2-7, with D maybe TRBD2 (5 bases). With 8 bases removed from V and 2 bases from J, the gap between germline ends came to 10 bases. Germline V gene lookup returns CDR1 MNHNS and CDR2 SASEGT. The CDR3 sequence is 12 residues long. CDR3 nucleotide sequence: TGTGCCAGCGGAGGCCAGGCCTACGAGCAGTACTTC. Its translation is CASGGQAYEQYF.

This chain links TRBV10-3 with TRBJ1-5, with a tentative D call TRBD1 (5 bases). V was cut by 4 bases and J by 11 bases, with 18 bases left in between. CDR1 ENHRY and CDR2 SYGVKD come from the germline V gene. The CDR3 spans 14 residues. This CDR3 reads CAISAGSQGTAQHF. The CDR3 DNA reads TGTGCCATCAGTGCAGGGTCGCAAGGTACAGCCCAGCATTTT.

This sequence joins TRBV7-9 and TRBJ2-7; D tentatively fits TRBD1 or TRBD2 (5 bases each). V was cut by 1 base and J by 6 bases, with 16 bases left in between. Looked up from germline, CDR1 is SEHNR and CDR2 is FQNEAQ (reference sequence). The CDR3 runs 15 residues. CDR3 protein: CASSLGGDLGAEQYF. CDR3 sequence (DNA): TGTGCCAGCAGCTTAGGAGGGGACCTTGGGGCCGAGCAGTACTTC. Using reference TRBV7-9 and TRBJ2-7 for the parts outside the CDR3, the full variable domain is DTGVSQNPRHKITKRGQNVTFRCDPISEHNRLYWYRQTLGQGPEFLTYFQNEAQLEKSRLLSDRFSAERPKGSFSTLEIQRTEQGDSAMYLCASSLGGDLGAEQYFGPGTRLTVT.

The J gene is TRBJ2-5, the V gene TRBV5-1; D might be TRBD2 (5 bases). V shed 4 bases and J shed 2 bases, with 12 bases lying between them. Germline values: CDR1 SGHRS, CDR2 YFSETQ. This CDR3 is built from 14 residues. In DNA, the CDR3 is TGCGCCAGCAGCGGGGAGCCTTTACAAGAGACCCAGTACTTC. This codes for CASSGEPLQETQYF.

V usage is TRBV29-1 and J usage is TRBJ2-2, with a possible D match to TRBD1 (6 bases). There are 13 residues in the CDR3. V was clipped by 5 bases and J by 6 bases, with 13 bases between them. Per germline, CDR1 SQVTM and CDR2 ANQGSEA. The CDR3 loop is CSVPGQTPGELFF. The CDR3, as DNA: TGCAGCGTTCCTGGACAGACGCCCGGGGAGCTGTTTTTT.

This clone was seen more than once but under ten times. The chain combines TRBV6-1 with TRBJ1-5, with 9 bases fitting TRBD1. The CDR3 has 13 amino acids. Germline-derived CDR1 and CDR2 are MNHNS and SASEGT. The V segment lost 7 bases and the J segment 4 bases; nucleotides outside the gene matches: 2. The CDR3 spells CASIGQGNQPQHF. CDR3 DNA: TGTGCCAGCATAGGACAGGGGAATCAGCCCCAGCATTTT.

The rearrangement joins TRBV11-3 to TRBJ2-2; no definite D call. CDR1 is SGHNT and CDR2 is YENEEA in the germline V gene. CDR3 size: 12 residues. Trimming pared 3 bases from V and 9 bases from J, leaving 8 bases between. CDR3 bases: TGTGCCAGCAGCTTCCCCGGCAGGGAGCTGTTTTTT. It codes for CASSFPGRELFF.

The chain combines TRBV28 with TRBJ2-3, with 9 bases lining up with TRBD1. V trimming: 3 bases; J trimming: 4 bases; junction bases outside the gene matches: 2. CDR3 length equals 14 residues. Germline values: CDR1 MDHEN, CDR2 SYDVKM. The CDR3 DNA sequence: TGTGCCAGCAGTTTGGGACAGGGTGCAGATACGCAGTATTTT. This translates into CASSLGQGADTQYF.

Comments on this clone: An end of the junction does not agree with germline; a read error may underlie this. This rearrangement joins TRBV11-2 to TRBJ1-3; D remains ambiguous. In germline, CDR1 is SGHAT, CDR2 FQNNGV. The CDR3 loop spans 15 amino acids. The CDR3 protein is CASSLGTKAGNTIYF. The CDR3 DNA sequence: TGTGCCAGCAGTTTAGGAACTAAAGCCGGAAACACCATATATTTT.

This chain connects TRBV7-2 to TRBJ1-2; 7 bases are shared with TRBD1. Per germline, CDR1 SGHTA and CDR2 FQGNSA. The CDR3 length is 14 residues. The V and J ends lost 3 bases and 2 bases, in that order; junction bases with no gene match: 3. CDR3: CASSLTGINYGYTF. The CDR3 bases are TGTGCCAGCAGCTTGACAGGGATAAACTATGGCTACACCTTC. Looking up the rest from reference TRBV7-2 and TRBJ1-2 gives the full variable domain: GAGVSQSPSNKVTEKGKDVELRCDPISGHTALYWYRQSLGQGLEFLIYFQGNSAPDKSGLPSDRFSAERTGGSVSTLTIQRTQQEDSAVYLCASSLTGINYGYTFGSGTRLTVV.

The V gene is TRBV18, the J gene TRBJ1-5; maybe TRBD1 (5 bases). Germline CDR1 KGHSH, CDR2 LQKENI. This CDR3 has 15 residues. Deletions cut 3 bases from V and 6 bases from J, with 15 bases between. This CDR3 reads CASSPHRDLGQPQHF. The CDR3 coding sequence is TGTGCCAGCTCACCTCATCGGGACCTGGGTCAGCCCCAGCATTTT.

The CDR3 loop reads CASSQEMREGTEAFF. CDR3 DNA: TGCGCCAGCAGCCAAGAAATGCGCGAAGGCACTGAAGCTTTCTTT. This chain uses TRBV4-3 with TRBJ1-1; D uncertain. The CDR3 has 15 residues. The ends were cut back, 0 bases at V and 4 bases at J, with 12 bases in the middle. Germline CDR1 reads LGHNA; CDR2 reads YSLEER.

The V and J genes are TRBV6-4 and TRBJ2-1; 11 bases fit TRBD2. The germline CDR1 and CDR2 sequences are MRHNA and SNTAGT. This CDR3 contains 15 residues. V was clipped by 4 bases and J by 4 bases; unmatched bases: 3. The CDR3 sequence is CASSALAGGYNEQFF. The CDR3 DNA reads TGTGCCAGCAGTGCTCTAGCGGGGGGTTACAATGAGCAGTTCTTC.